Each of the 12 T cell receptor beta chains below was sequenced from the same sample in a study of T cell responses to AZD1222 COVID-19 vaccine. Some clones are missing from TCRdb's copy, which holds only in-frame ones; the method was immunoSEQ multiplex PCR. The sample consists of 90,000 to 110,000 clones, roughly 86% of them appearing once. The sequenced sample was peripheral blood, obtained on day 0 of MenACWY control vaccination. The receptors here all came from an adult in good health.

V usage is TRBV28 and J usage is TRBJ1-3, with TRBD1 matching over 8 bases. This CDR3 has 18 amino acids. V was clipped by 2 bases and J by 0 bases; unmatched bases: 9. Germline V gene data show CDR1 as MDHEN and CDR2 as SYDVKM. This chain's CDR3 is CASSLVAGTGNSGNTIYF. The CDR3 coding sequence is TGTGCCAGCAGTTTAGTGGCCGGGACAGGAAACTCTGGAAACACCATATATTTT.

The V gene is TRBV27, the J gene TRBJ2-3; D remains unclear. Germline V gene sequence: CDR1 MNHEY, CDR2 SMNVEV (reference sequence). This CDR3 is 13 amino acids long. V gave up 3 bases and J gave up 2 bases, with 6 bases separating them. The CDR3 is CASSFQPTDTQYF. The CDR3 DNA sequence: TGTGCCAGCAGTTTTCAGCCCACAGATACGCAGTATTTT.

The V gene is TRBV5-6, the J gene TRBJ1-6; D possibly corresponds to TRBD1 (5 bases). This CDR3 is built from 15 residues. Between the trimmed V and J ends, which lost 0 bases and 7 bases, there was a span of 11 bases. In germline, CDR1 is SGHDT, CDR2 YYEEEE. The CDR3, as DNA: TGTGCCAGCAGCTTGGGGTGGGGGAGAAATTCACCCCTCCACTTT. It translates to CASSLGWGRNSPLHF.

CDR3 sequence: CSVGFRGATDTQYF. CDR3 DNA: TGCAGCGTTGGCTTCCGGGGGGCAACAGATACGCAGTATTTT. The chain combines TRBV29-1 with TRBJ2-3, with D perhaps matching TRBD2 (7 bases). The germline gives CDR1 SQVTM, CDR2 ANQGSEA. V was shortened by 4 bases and J by 3 bases, with 14 bases between the two germline ends. The CDR3 loop spans 14 amino acids.

The rearrangement uses TRBV27 and TRBJ1-6; D is unclear. V was cut by 2 bases and J by 5 bases, with 4 bases left in between. This CDR3 comprises 13 residues. Germline-derived CDR1 and CDR2 are MNHEY and SMNVEV (reference sequence). CDR3 protein: CASSLRDNSPLHF. CDR3 DNA: TGTGCCAGCAGTTTACGGGATAATTCACCCCTCCACTTT.

The J gene is TRBJ2-1, the V gene TRBV4-1; TRBD2 matches 8 bases. Looked up from germline, CDR1 is MGHRA and CDR2 is YSYEKL. V shed 2 bases and J 2 bases; nucleotides not matched to a gene: 8. The CDR3 is 17 residues long. The CDR3 DNA sequence: TGCGCCAGCAGCCAAAGGTCGGGCGGGGGGACCTACAATGAGCAGTTCTTC. Encoded protein: CASSQRSGGGTYNEQFF.

The chain is built from TRBV30 and TRBJ1-2; D may be TRBD1 (5 bases). CDR3 length: 15 residues. V lost 2 bases and J 10 bases, leaving 23 bases between the germline ends. Germline values: CDR1 GTSNPN, CDR2 SVGIG (reference sequence). The CDR3 region has the DNA TGTGCCTGGAGTCATACGTCGCCGGGACGGGGTGTCTACACCTTC. Translation gives CAWSHTSPGRGVYTF. The full variable domain, its missing parts supplied by reference TRBV30 and TRBJ1-2, is SQTIHQWPATLVQPVGSPLSLECTVEGTSNPNLYWYRQAAGRGLQLLFYSVGIGQISSEVPQNLSASRPQDRQFILSSKKLLLSDSGFYLCAWSHTSPGRGVYTFGSGTRLTVV.

This clone has only one observation. This chain uses TRBV7-2 with TRBJ1-2; TRBD1 agrees at 8 bases. Germline V gene sequence: CDR1 SGHTA, CDR2 FQGNSA. This CDR3 spans 17 amino acids. V was clipped by 6 bases and J by 7 bases; unmatched bases: 19. The CDR3 DNA is TGTGCCAGCAGTGTGACAGTAATGGACAGGGCGGTGCGTGGCTACACCTTC. Protein sequence: CASSVTVMDRAVRGYTF.

J is TRBJ1-3 and V is TRBV5-1; D gene unclear. V dropped 2 bases and J dropped 2 bases, with 8 bases sitting between them. Germline V CDR1 and CDR2: SGHRS, YFSETQ. The CDR3 loop spans 14 amino acids. CDR3 in DNA: TGCGCCAGCAGCTTAGAAAGGCCTGGAAACACCATATATTTT. This translates into CASSLERPGNTIYF.

The V and J genes are TRBV7-9 and TRBJ2-1; D perhaps matches TRBD1 (6 bases). Germline loops: CDR1 SEHNR, CDR2 FQNEAQ (reference sequence). The CDR3 is made up of 15 amino acids. Trimming took off 5 bases at V and 10 bases at J, with 21 bases between the two ends. Here the CDR3 reads CASSQFRGRTREQFF. CDR3 coding DNA: TGTGCCAGCAGCCAGTTCAGGGGCCGAACCCGGGAGCAGTTCTTC.

The chain employs TRBV28 and TRBJ2-7; 12 bases line up with TRBD2. Germline assignment: CDR1 MDHEN and CDR2 SYDVKM. V lost 2 bases and J lost 4; bases outside the gene matches: 3. The CDR3 loop spans 15 amino acids. The CDR3 spells CASSLPGLAGYEQYF. The CDR3 nucleotides are TGTGCCAGCAGTTTACCCGGACTAGCGGGGTACGAGCAGTACTTC.

The chain joins TRBV29-1 to TRBJ2-7; tentative D call: TRBD1 (6 bases). The CDR3 runs to 14 residues. Trimming removed 4 bases from V and 2 bases from J, with 15 bases in between. CDR1 and CDR2 from the germline V gene are SQVTM and ANQGSEA. The CDR3: CSVAAAGVPYEQYF. The CDR3 bases are TGCAGCGTTGCTGCAGCAGGGGTCCCCTACGAGCAGTACTTC.